Given below is one T cell receptor beta chain in context. Its antigen remains unidentified. At one of its ends the junction is not consistent with the germline gene, which may arise from a read error. The data were obtained in a study of T cell repertoires in cytomegalovirus infection. Per the germline V gene, CDR1 is SEHNR and CDR2 is FQNEAQ (reference sequence). The CDR3 runs to 19 residues. TCRdb reprocessed the reads with MiXCR, giving one entry per CDR3 protein. The sample lists some 920,000 distinct CDR3 sequences, roughly 31% seen once, with around 15% in the top ten. This clonotype was obtained from a human donor in good health (CMV status not recorded). Some clones in this sample may be carry-over from other donors' samples. The chain links TRBV7-9 to TRBJ2-7, with TRBD1 matching 7 bases. The sample was cultured CD8+ T cells from PBMCs, taken from culture after CMV antigen stimulation. The CDR3 sequence is CTSSLGGQVGLGLFYEQYF. The CDR3 nucleotides read TGTACCAGCAGCTTAGGAGGACAGGTCGGATTAGGGTTGTTTTACGAGCAGTACTTC.